The sample holds many counts of the clone carrying this TCR beta chain. This specimen belongs to a study of T cells in Graves' hyperthyroidism and ophthalmopathy. At the level of the study: The initial diagnosis was the point when peripheral blood was collected, ahead of any treatment.

Trimming took off 4 bases at V and 0 bases at J, with 6 bases between the two ends. Germline loops: CDR1 LNHDA, CDR2 SQIVND (reference sequence). This CDR3 spans 13 amino acids. In patients aged 18 to 65, hyperthyroidism was newly diagnosed, with duration under 2 months. Patients with uncontrolled infections, other autoimmune diseases, pregnancy or lactation were excluded. Clinical symptoms, serum thyroxine and TRAb, thyroid ultrasound and orbital computed tomography were used for the diagnoses. Amplified regions were TCR beta CDR3 sequences from RNA transcripts. The HTBI primer set served for first-round RT-PCR of the TCR CDR3. TCRdb passed the multiplex PCR reads through MiXCR, listing each CDR3 protein once. Among 360,000 or so distinct CDR3 sequences listed, roughly 19% were seen once.

Sequenced sample: blood. The V and J genes are TRBV19 and TRBJ1-1; the D gene is possibly TRBD1 (6 bases). The TCR comes from a woman aged 18-30 years with Graves' hyperthyroidism. The CDR3 DNA follows: TGTGCCAGTAGTAGGGACATGAACACTGAAGCTTTCTTT. It encodes CASSRDMNTEAFF.